This entry is about one T cell receptor (beta chain). Its antigen is currently unknown. Cultured CD4+ T cell DNA underwent sequencing with the Oncomine TCR Beta short-read assay. Investigators obtained genomic DNA by extraction from cultured CD4+ T cells. MiXCR was run by TCRdb on the PCR reads, yielding one entry per CDR3 protein. The data show fewer than 13,000 distinct CDR3 sequences, under 35% seen once. The treatment: roughly 10-day PBMC culture with coronavirus spike peptide pools or control peptides (ViraFEST assay). CD4+ T lymphocytes from the unexposed donor were collected before the COVID-19 pandemic (2011-2018). The sample comes from a study of vaccination and CD4 T cells after COVID-19. This receptor was obtained from a human donor in good health. The sample was CD4+ T cells from blood, cultured in vitro.

CDR3 in DNA: TGTGCCAGCAGCCCCGGTCCCTACAATGAGCAGTTCTTC. Protein: CASSPGPYNEQFF. The chain uses TRBV11-2 and TRBJ2-1; D not resolved. The CDR3 runs 13 residues. Germline V gene lookup returns CDR1 SGHAT and CDR2 FQNNGV. V lost 5 bases and J 2 bases, leaving 7 bases between the germline ends. The whole variable domain, remainder taken from reference TRBV11-2 and TRBJ2-1, is EAGVAQSPRYKIIEKRQSVAFWCNPISGHATLYWYQQILGQGPKLLIQFQNNGVVDDSQLPKDRFSAERLKGVDSTLKIQPAKLEDSAVYLCASSPGPYNEQFFGPGTRLTVL.